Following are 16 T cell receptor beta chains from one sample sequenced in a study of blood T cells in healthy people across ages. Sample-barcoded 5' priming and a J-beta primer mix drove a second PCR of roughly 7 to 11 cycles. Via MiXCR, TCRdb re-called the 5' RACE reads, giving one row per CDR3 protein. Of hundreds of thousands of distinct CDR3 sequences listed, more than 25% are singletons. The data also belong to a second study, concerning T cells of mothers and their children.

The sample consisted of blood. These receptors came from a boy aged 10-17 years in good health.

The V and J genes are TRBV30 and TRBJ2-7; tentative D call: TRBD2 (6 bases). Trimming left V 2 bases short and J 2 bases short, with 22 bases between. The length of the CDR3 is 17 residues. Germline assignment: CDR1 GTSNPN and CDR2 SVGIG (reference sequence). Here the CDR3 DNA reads TGTGCCTGGAGTCCCCATTTTTCTAGCGTTTCCACCTACGAGCAGTACTTC. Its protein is CAWSPHFSSVSTYEQYF.

As DNA, the CDR3 is TGCGCCAGCAGCTTGGGGGCCAGGGGGAACACTGAAGCTTTCTTT. This encodes CASSLGARGNTEAFF. This chain links TRBV5-1 with TRBJ1-1; TRBD1 is a possible D gene (6 bases). CDR1 is SGHRS and CDR2 is YFSETQ in the germline V gene. V was pared by 0 bases and J by 1 base, with 10 bases between. The CDR3 sequence is 15 residues long.

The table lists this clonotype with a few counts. The CDR3 spells CASSLRGADNSPLHF. CDR3 coding DNA: TGTGCCAGCAGTTTAAGAGGGGCGGATAATTCACCCCTCCACTTT. The chain employs TRBV12-3 or TRBV12-4 and TRBJ1-6; D may be TRBD1 (5 bases). The CDR3 extends over 15 amino acids. V was shortened by 2 bases and J by 5 bases, with 10 bases between the two germline ends.

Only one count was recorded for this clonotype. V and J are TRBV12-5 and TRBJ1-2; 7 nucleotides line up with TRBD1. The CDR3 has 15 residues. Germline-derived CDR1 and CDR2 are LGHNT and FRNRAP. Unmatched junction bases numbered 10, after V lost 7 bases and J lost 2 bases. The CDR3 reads CASVNIDRANYGYTF. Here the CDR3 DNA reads TGTGCTAGTGTCAATATCGACAGGGCCAACTATGGCTACACCTTC.

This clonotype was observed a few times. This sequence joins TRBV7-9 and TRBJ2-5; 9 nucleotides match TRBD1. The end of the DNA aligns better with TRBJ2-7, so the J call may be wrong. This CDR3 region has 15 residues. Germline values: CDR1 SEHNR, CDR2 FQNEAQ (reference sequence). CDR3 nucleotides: TGTGCCAGCAGCCGTGACAGGGGGGAGCCCTACGAGCAGTACTTC. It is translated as CASSRDRGEPYEQYF.

The CDR3 here is CSADLAPTDEQFF. The CDR3 DNA follows: TGCAGCGCAGATCTAGCGCCGACCGATGAGCAGTTCTTC. This rearrangement joins TRBV29-1 to TRBJ2-1; TRBD2 might be the D (6 bases). This CDR3 has 13 residues. From germline, CDR1 is SQVTM and CDR2 ANQGSEA. V lost 7 bases and J lost 8, with 18 bases in between.

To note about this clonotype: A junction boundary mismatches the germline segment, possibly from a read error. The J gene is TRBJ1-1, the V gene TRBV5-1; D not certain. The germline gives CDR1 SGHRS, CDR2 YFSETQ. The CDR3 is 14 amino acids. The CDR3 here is CASSVGVLNTEASF. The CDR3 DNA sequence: TGCGCCAGCAGTGTAGGAGTGCTGAACACTGAAGCTTCCTTT.

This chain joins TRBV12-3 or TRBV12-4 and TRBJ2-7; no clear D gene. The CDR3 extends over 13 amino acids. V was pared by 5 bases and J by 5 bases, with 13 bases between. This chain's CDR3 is CASSPPLLDEQYF. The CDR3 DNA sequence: TGTGCCAGCAGTCCCCCACTCCTTGACGAGCAGTACTTC.

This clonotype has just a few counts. The CDR3 nucleotides are TGTGCCAGCAGCGTACTGTGGGGACAAGGGAACACTGAAGCTTTCTTT. Amino acids: CASSVLWGQGNTEAFF. The chain recombines TRBV5-4 with TRBJ1-1; D is perhaps TRBD1 (6 bases). Germline values: CDR1 SGHNT, CDR2 YYREEE (reference sequence). The CDR3 runs to 16 residues. Trimming pared 4 bases from V and 1 base from J, leaving 17 bases between. Filled out from reference TRBV5-4 and TRBJ1-1, the complete variable domain reads ETGVTQSPTHLIKTRGQQVTLRCSSQSGHNTVSWYQQALGQGPQFIFQYYREEENGRGNFPPRFSGLQFPNYSSELNVNALELDDSALYLCASSVLWGQGNTEAFFGQGTRLTVV.

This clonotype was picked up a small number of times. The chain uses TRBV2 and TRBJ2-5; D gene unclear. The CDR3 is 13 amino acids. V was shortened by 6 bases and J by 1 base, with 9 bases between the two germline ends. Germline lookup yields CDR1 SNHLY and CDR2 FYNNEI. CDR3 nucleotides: TGTGCCAGCAGCATCGACTCCCAAGAGACCCAGTACTTC. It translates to CASSIDSQETQYF.

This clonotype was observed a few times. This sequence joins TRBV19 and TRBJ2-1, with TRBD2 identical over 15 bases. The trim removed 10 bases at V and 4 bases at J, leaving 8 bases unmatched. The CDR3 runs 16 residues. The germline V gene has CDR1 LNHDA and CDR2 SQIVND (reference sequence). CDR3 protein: CATTGTSGGRYNEQFF. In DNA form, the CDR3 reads TGTGCCACCACCGGGACTAGCGGGGGGCGGTACAATGAGCAGTTCTTC.

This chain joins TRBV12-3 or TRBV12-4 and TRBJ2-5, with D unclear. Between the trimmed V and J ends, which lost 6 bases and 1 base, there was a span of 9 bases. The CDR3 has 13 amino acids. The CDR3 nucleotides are TGTGCCAGCAGGGTGACTGGCCAAGAGACCCAGTACTTC. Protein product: CASRVTGQETQYF.

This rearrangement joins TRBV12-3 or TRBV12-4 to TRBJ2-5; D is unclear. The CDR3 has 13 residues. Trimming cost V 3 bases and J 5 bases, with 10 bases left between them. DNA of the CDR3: TGTGCCAGCAGTTTTGGCTATCGGGAGACCCAGTACTTC. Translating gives CASSFGYRETQYF.

The CDR3 is CASSGTSGGPYEQYF. The CDR3 DNA reads TGCGCCAGCAGTGGGACTAGCGGTGGACCCTACGAGCAGTACTTC. The V call is TRBV10-2, the J call TRBJ2-1, with 10 nucleotides matching TRBD2. The better agreement between TRBJ2-7 and the DNA end casts doubt on the J call. The CDR3 loop spans 15 amino acids. Per the germline V gene, CDR1 is WSHSY and CDR2 is SAAADI.

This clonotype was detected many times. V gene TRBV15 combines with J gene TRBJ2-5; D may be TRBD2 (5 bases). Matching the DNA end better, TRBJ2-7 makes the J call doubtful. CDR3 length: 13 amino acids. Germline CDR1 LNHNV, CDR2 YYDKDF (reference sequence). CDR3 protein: CATSRDEGYEQYF. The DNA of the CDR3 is TGTGCCACCAGCAGAGATGAGGGCTACGAGCAGTACTTC.

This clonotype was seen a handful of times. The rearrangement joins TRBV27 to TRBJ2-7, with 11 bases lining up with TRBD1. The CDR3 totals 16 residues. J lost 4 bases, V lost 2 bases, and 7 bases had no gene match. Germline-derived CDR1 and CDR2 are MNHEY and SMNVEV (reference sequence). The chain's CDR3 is CASSLIGQGARYEQYF. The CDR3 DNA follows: TGTGCCAGCAGTTTAATCGGACAGGGGGCACGATACGAGCAGTACTTC.